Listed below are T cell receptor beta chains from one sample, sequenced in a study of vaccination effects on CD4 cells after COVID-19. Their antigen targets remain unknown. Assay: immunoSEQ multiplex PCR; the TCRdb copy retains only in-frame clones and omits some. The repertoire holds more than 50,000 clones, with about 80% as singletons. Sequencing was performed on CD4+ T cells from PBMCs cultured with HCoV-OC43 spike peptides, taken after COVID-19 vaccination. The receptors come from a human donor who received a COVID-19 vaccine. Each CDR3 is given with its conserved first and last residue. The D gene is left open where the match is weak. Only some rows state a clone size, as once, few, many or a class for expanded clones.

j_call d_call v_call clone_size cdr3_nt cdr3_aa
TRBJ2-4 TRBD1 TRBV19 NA TGTGCCAGTAGCATTATAGGACAGGGACTAGCCAAAAACATTCAGTACTTC CASSIIGQGLAKNIQYF
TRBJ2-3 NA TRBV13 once TGTGCCAGCAGCCAAAATGGTTATAGCACAGATACGCAGTATTTT CASSQNGYSTDTQYF
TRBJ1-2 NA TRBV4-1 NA TGCGCCAGCAGCGCATCGACACTCCCCCCTGGCTACACCTTC CASSASTLPPGYTF
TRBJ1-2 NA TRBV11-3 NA TGTGCCAGCAGCTTAGGATGTACGAGGGGGGGCTACACCTTC CASSLGCTRGGYTF
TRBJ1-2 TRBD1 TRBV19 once TGTGCCAGTACCTCGGGACAGGGCTATGGCTACACCTTC CASTSGQGYGYTF
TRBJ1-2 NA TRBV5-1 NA TGCGCCAGCAGCTTAGGGGACGGCTCTATGGCGAGCTACACCTTC CASSLGDGSMASYTF
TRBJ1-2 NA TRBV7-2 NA TGTGCCAGCAGCTTAGAGGGGCAAGGCCGGCGGGGCTACACCTTC CASSLEGQGRRGYTF
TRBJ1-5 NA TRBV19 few TGTGCCACCCACCTGGGGGTAGCAGAACAGCCCCAGCATTTT CATHLGVAEQPQHF
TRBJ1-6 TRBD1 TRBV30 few TGTGCCTGGAGTCCAACCTTGGGACAGGGAGACCCACCCCTCCACTTT CAWSPTLGQGDPPLHF
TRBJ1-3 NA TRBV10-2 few TGCGCCAGCAGTGAGTCGGGCAGCCCAGGCTCCGGAAACACCATATATTTT CASSESGSPGSGNTIYF
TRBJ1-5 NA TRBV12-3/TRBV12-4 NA TGTGCCAGCAGGAGGTATAGCAATCAGCCCCAGCATTTT CASRRYSNQPQHF
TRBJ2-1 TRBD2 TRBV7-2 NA TGTGCCAGCAGCTTAGGGGGTAGCGGGGGCGGACACAATGAGCAGTTCTTC CASSLGGSGGGHNEQFF
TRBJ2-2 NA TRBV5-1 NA TGCGCCAGCAGCTTGGTCGCAGGAAATCCCCTCGAGTACACCGGGGAGCTGTTTTTT CASSLVAGNPLEYTGELFF
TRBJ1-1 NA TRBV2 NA TGTGCCAGCAGTGAAGTGCGGCAGCAAAACACTGAAGCTTTCTTT CASSEVRQQNTEAFF
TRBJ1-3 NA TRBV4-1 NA TGCGCCAGCAGCCAAAAGGGGGGGGGAGTAAACACCATATATTTT CASSQKGGGVNTIYF
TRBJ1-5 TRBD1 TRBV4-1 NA TGCGCCAGCAGCCCGCCGGACAGGGTAAAACAGCCCCAGCATTTT CASSPPDRVKQPQHF
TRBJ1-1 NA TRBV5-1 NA TGCGCCAGCAGCTTGGAGGGCCCCGAAGCTTTCTTT CASSLEGPEAFF
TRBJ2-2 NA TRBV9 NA TGTGCCAGCAGCGCCTCTCCCCGGGCAGACACCGGGGAGCTGTTTTTT CASSASPRADTGELFF
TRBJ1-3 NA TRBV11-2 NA TGTGCCAGCAGCTTATTCCAGGGCACAAACACCATATATTTT CASSLFQGTNTIYF
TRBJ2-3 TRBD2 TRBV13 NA TGTGCCAGCAGCCTCCCTCAGCGGGGGGTCGGAACGCAGTATTTT CASSLPQRGVGTQYF
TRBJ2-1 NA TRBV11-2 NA TGTGCCGTAACTCCGGGTCCCATCAATGAGCAGTTCTTC CAVTPGPINEQFF
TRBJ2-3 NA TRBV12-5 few TGTGCTAGTGGCTCGGGCCTTCCCACAGATACGCAGTATTTT CASGSGLPTDTQYF
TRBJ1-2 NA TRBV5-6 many TGTGCCAGCAGCTTCAGACCTACTAACTATGGCTACACCTTC CASSFRPTNYGYTF
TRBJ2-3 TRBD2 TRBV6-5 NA TGTGCCAGCAGTTACGTAGCGGGGGTCCCAGATACGCAGTATTTT CASSYVAGVPDTQYF
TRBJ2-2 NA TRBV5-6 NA TGTGCCAGCAGCTTGAGGGGCGCCGGCGGGGAGCTGTTTTTT CASSLRGAGGELFF
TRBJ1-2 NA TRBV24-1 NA TGTGCCACCAGTGATTTTTATGGCTACACCTTC CATSDFYGYTF
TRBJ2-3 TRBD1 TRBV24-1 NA TGTGCCACCAGTGACACGGGACAGGGTGGATTTTCGGATACGCAGTATTTT CATSDTGQGGFSDTQYF
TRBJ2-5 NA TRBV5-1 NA TGCGCCAGCAGCTTGGCTTCACGGGAGACCCAGTACTTC CASSLASRETQYF
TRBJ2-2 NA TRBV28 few TGTGCCAGCAGTTTGGGGGGGCCAACCGGGGAGCTGTTTTTT CASSLGGPTGELFF
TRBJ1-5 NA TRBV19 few TGTGCCAGTAGTATAGGCCACAGGGCAAATCAGCCCCAGCATTTT CASSIGHRANQPQHF
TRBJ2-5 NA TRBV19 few TGTGCCAGTACCAAAGGCGGGGATCAAGAGACCCAGTACTTC CASTKGGDQETQYF
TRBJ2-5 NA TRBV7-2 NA TGTGCCAGCAGCTCCCGACCCCAAGAGACCCAGTACTTC CASSSRPQETQYF
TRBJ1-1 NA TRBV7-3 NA TGTGCCAGCAGCTTATCGGGACGGTACAACACTGAAGCTTTCTTT CASSLSGRYNTEAFF
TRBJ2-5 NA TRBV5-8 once TGTGCCAGCAGCTCTCGGGCCCCGGGGACCCAGTACTTC CASSSRAPGTQYF
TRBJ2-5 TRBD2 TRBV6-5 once TGTGCCAGCAGAATGACTAGCCTCCAAGAGACCCAGTACTTC CASRMTSLQETQYF
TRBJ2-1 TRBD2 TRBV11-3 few TGTGCCAGCAGCTTAGATCTGACGGGGGGGCACAATGAGCAGTTCTTC CASSLDLTGGHNEQFF
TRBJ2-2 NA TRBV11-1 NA TGTGCCAGCAGCTTAGGGGGGGCGAACACCGGGGAGCTGTTTTTT CASSLGGANTGELFF
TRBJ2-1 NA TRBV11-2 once TGTGCCAGCAGTCGAAGGGGGGCAAGAACTACGGATGAGCAGTTCTTC CASSRRGARTTDEQFF
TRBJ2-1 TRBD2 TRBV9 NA TGTGCCAGCAGCCCGCAGACTAGCGGAATTTACAATGAGCAGTTCTTC CASSPQTSGIYNEQFF
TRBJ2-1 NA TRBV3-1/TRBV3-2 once TGTGCCAGCAGCCAAGTCGGGTCCTACAATGAGCAGTTCTTC CASSQVGSYNEQFF
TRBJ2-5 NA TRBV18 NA TGTGCCAGCTCACAAGGGCCATATCAAGAGACCCAGTACTTC CASSQGPYQETQYF
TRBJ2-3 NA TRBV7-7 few TGTGCCAGCAGCCAGGACAAGTTCCCCACAGATACGCAGTATTTT CASSQDKFPTDTQYF
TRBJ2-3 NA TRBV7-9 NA TGTGCCAGCAGCTTCTCCACAGATACGCAGTATTTT CASSFSTDTQYF
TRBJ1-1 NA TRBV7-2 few TGTGCCAGCAGCTTACAGGGGATTAACACTGAAGCTTTCTTT CASSLQGINTEAFF
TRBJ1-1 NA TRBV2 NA TGTGCCAGCAGTCAAGAGTTGGGGGCGGAAGCTTTCTTT CASSQELGAEAFF
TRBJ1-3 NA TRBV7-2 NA TGTGCCAGCAGCTCCCGTGCCTCTGGGAATGGAAACACCATATATTTT CASSSRASGNGNTIYF
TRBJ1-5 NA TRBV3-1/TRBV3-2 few TGTGCCAGCAGCCCCAAATATAGCAATCAGCCCCAGCATTTT CASSPKYSNQPQHF
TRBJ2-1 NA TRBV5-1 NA TGCGCCAGCAGCTTGATGGCAGGGTATCAGAATGAGCAGTTCTTC CASSLMAGYQNEQFF
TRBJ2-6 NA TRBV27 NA TGTGCCAGCAGTTACGACGGCTCTGGGGCCAACGTCCTGACTTTC CASSYDGSGANVLTF
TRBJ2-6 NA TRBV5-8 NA TGTGCCAGCAGTTACGGGACGGAGAGCTCTGGGGCCAACGTCCTGACTTTC CASSYGTESSGANVLTF
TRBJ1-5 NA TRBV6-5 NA TGTGCCAGCAGTTACACATCAGATAGCAATCAGCCCCAGCATTTT CASSYTSDSNQPQHF